This TCR beta chain was captured in a study of monozygotic twins with inflammatory bowel disease. Regarding the study as a whole: Fewer shared clonotypes with others were found in IBD patients than in healthy twins, especially with disease activity.

TCRdb reanalyzed the 5' RACE reads, giving one entry per CDR3 protein sequence and no DNA. The sample has approximately 340,000 distinct CDR3 sequences. Comments on this clonotype: What it binds is unknown.

Germline lookup yields CDR1 LGHNA and CDR2 YSLEER. This CDR3 is 17 amino acids long. Donors each contributed one blood sample measuring 2 to 2.5 ml. Investigators pulled total RNA out of whole blood and did not sort T cells. Source material: blood. This chain uses TRBV4-3 with TRBJ1-6; TCRdb's assignment of TRBD1 cannot be checked, as there is no DNA. The clonotype was recovered from a human donor with ulcerative colitis or Crohn's disease, or a healthy co-twin of an affected twin (not recorded which). CDR3: CASSQDGTGGSNSPLHF.